These 18 T cell receptor beta chains originate from one sample sequenced in a study of blood T cell repertoires in COVID-19. The method was immunoSEQ multiplex PCR; TCRdb's version includes in-frame clones alone and lacks a portion of them. The table shows tens of thousands of clones, with about 87% occurring only once. Source material: peripheral blood. Receptors were obtained from a woman between 45 and 60 years old with acute or convalescent COVID-19.

This clone was seen a few times. V and J are TRBV7-3 and TRBJ2-2; 10 nucleotides align to TRBD2. J gave up 4 bases and V 2 bases, and 4 bases lay outside the gene matches. CDR1 and CDR2 from the germline V gene are SGHTA and FQGTGA. The CDR3 is 16 residues long. The CDR3 protein is CASSLQASGSTGELFF. The CDR3 coding sequence is TGTGCCAGCAGCTTACAGGCTAGCGGGAGCACCGGGGAGCTGTTTTTT. Full variable domain (remainder filled in from reference TRBV7-3 and TRBJ2-2): GAGVSQTPSNKVTEKGKYVELRCDPISGHTALYWYRQSLGQGPEFLIYFQGTGAADDSGLPNDRFFAVRPEGSVSTLKIQRTERGDSAVYLCASSLQASGSTGELFFGEGSRLTVL.

Only one count was recorded for this clone. This chain joins TRBV4-3 and TRBJ2-7; TRBD1 matches at 7 bases. V was pared by 0 bases and J by 5 bases, with 10 bases of the junction left unmatched. The CDR3 totals 16 residues. CDR1 and CDR2 from the germline V gene are LGHNA and YSLEER. CDR3 in DNA: TGCGCCAGCAGCCAAGATCTCCCGACAGGGTCCCACGAGCAGTACTTC. This translates into CASSQDLPTGSHEQYF.

The table lists this clone with a few counts. The CDR3 protein is CASSPPWLDQPQHF. CDR3 bases: TGTGCCAGCTCACCACCCTGGCTGGATCAGCCCCAGCATTTT. The chain uses TRBV18 and TRBJ1-5; D gene uncertain. The CDR3 runs to 14 residues. Trimming took off 0 bases at V and 5 bases at J, with 8 bases between the two ends. CDR1 is KGHSH, CDR2 LQKENI, per germline.

The chain joins TRBV30 to TRBJ1-5; the D gene is possibly TRBD1 (6 bases). The CDR3 sequence is 14 residues long. Germline V CDR1 and CDR2: GTSNPN, SVGIG (reference sequence). V was cut by 2 bases and J by 5 bases, with 13 bases left in between. The CDR3 region is CAWSWGQGDQPQHF. The DNA for the CDR3 is TGTGCCTGGAGTTGGGGGCAGGGAGATCAGCCCCAGCATTTT.

The rearrangement uses TRBV7-9 and TRBJ1-5, with D possibly being TRBD1 (5 bases). Per germline, CDR1 SEHNR and CDR2 FQNEAQ (reference sequence). The V and J ends lost 5 bases and 0 bases respectively, with 8 bases between them. The CDR3 is 14 amino acids. The CDR3 DNA reads as TGTGCCAGCAGCCAGACAGATAGCAATCAGCCCCAGCATTTT. It encodes CASSQTDSNQPQHF.

With regard to this clone: One end of the junction does not line up with germline, which may come from a read error. The V call is TRBV7-7, the J call TRBJ2-3; 9 bases map to TRBD2. Germline V gives CDR1 SSHAT, CDR2 FNYEAQ (reference sequence). The CDR3 loop spans 16 amino acids. The CDR3 coding sequence is TGTGCTAGCAGCCCCAGGGGCGGGGGGGCACGAGATACGCAGTATTTT. This codes for CASSPRGGGARDTQYF.

The V call is TRBV5-5, the J call TRBJ1-2; D perhaps matches TRBD1 (5 bases). The CDR3 is 14 residues long. Trimming removed 2 bases from V and 7 bases from J, with 15 bases in between. Germline CDR1 SGHKS, CDR2 YYEKEE (reference sequence). In nucleotides, the CDR3 is TGTGCCAGCAGCTTTCTGGGGGGTCCCAGTGGCTACACCTTC. Protein sequence: CASSFLGGPSGYTF.

This clone was recorded once. The rearrangement joins TRBV12-3 or TRBV12-4 to TRBJ1-2, with 10 nucleotides matching TRBD1. V lost 7 bases and J lost 5; bases outside the gene matches: 4. CDR3 size: 13 residues. CDR3 loop: CASTGQGIYGYTF. CDR3 DNA sequence: TGTGCCAGCACGGGACAGGGGATTTATGGCTACACCTTC.

The rearrangement joins TRBV4-1 to TRBJ1-5, with D possibly being TRBD1 (6 bases). V shed 1 base and J shed 9 bases, with 16 bases lying between them. The CDR3 is made up of 15 amino acids. Germline V gives CDR1 MGHRA, CDR2 YSYEKL. As DNA, the CDR3 is TGCGCCAGCAGCCAAGGGGCCAGGGGTGCAGGGCCCCAGCATTTT. Translated, it gives CASSQGARGAGPQHF.

The chain couples TRBV29-1 to TRBJ2-7; TRBD2 matches at 14 bases. CDR1 SQVTM and CDR2 ANQGSEA come from the germline V gene. Trimming took 0 bases from V and 0 from J; bases not matched to a gene: 13. The CDR3 consists of 20 residues. CDR3 sequence (DNA): TGCAGCGTTGAAGATATGCGGACTAGCGGGAGGCTTGATCCCTCCTACGAGCAGTACTTC. Its translation: CSVEDMRTSGRLDPSYEQYF.

V usage is TRBV9 and J usage is TRBJ2-5, with 7 bases aligning to TRBD2. CDR1 and CDR2 from the germline V gene are SGDLS and YYNGEE. V was clipped by 0 bases and J by 2 bases; unmatched bases: 4. This CDR3 has 15 residues. The CDR3 here is CASSVGASGQETQYF. CDR3 nucleotide sequence: TGTGCCAGCAGCGTAGGAGCTAGCGGACAAGAGACCCAGTACTTC. Supplemented by reference TRBV9 and TRBJ2-5, the full variable domain reads DSGVTQTPKHLITATGQRVTLRCSPRSGDLSVYWYQQSLDQGLQFLIQYYNGEERAKGNILERFSAQQFPDLHSELNLSSLELGDSALYFCASSVGASGQETQYFGPGTRLLVL.

The J gene is TRBJ2-7, the V gene TRBV15; possible D gene TRBD2, 5 bases. V shed 5 bases and J shed 5 bases, with 16 bases lying between them. The CDR3 extends over 14 amino acids. Germline CDR1 LNHNV, CDR2 YYDKDF (reference sequence). CDR3 coding DNA: TGTGCCACCAGCTTCACCTCCTTCGGGAACGAGCAGTACTTC. This codes for CATSFTSFGNEQYF. The whole variable domain, remainder taken from reference TRBV15 and TRBJ2-7, is DAMVIQNPRYQVTQFGKPVTLSCSQTLNHNVMYWYQQKSSQAPKLLFHYYDKDFNNEADTPDNFQSRRPNTSFCFLDIRSPGLGDTAMYLCATSFTSFGNEQYFGPGTRLTVT.

The chain couples TRBV2 to TRBJ2-7, with 10 positions matching TRBD1. The V gene's germline CDR1 is SNHLY and CDR2 FYNNEI. The CDR3 sequence is 15 residues long. V shed 7 bases and J 6 bases; nucleotides not matched to a gene: 12. CDR3 nucleotides: TGTGCCAGCACTGCGACCGGGACAGGGGCAAGCGAGCAGTACTTC. Translation gives CASTATGTGASEQYF.

The V gene is TRBV21-1, the J gene TRBJ2-3; the table gives TRBD2 as D, unverified against the DNA. TRBV21-1 is a documented pseudogene. CDR3 length: 18 amino acids. As DNA, the CDR3 is TGTGCCAGCAGCAAATCCCAAGCTAGCGGGAGGGACACAGATACGCAGTATTTT. Translated, it gives CASSKSQASGRDTDTQYF.

The V and J genes are TRBV7-8 and TRBJ1-5, with 7 bases lining up with TRBD1. This CDR3 comprises 14 residues. V was clipped by 5 bases and J by 3 bases; unmatched bases: 4. CDR1 is SGHVS, CDR2 FQNEAQ, per germline. The CDR3 DNA is TGTGCCAGCAGCGCGGGACAGCTCAATCAGCCCCAGCATTTT. Protein product: CASSAGQLNQPQHF.

The gene calls are TRBV7-2 and TRBJ2-1, with 9 bases fitting TRBD2. Germline V gene data show CDR1 as SGHTA and CDR2 as FQGNSA. V gave up 0 bases and J gave up 7 bases; unmatched junction bases: 7. This CDR3 comprises 16 residues. CDR3 sequence: CASSLALAGVFNEQFF. CDR3 nucleotide sequence: TGTGCCAGCAGCTTAGCCTTAGCGGGAGTATTTAATGAGCAGTTCTTC.

This clone was observed a few times. The gene calls are TRBV6-2 or TRBV6-3 and TRBJ2-1; 9 bases line up with TRBD2. Per the germline V gene, CDR1 is MNHEY and CDR2 is SVGEGT. Germline trimming cut 6 bases from V and 0 bases from J; bases unmatched to any gene: 15. The CDR3 consists of 19 residues. The CDR3 protein is CASSSPLAGVSSSYNEQFF. The CDR3 DNA reads TGTGCCAGCAGCTCCCCTTTAGCGGGAGTATCTAGCTCCTACAATGAGCAGTTCTTC.

This clone was recorded once. The chain is built from TRBV5-1 and TRBJ1-2, with 7 bases identical to TRBD1. Trimming removed 2 bases from V and 0 bases from J; junction bases left unmatched: 1. CDR1 and CDR2 from the germline V gene are SGHRS and YFSETQ. This CDR3 has 14 residues. CDR3 bases: TGCGCCAGCAGCTTTGGACAGGCTAACTATGGCTACACCTTC. Translating gives CASSFGQANYGYTF. Filled out from reference TRBV5-1 and TRBJ1-2, the complete variable domain reads KAGVTQTPRYLIKTRGQQVTLSCSPISGHRSVSWYQQTPGQGLQFLFEYFSETQRNKGNFPGRFSGRQFSNSRSEMNVSTLELGDSALYLCASSFGQANYGYTFGSGTRLTVV.